This TCR beta chain appears in the sequencing data of a study of blood T cell repertoires in COVID-19. Study as a whole: Some COVID-19 samples were acute and others convalescent; all came from the United States, Italy and Spain. Sources were T cells, B-cell-depleted T cells, or PBMCs; the material itself was cDNA or gDNA.

In the original workflow: Researchers report that nucleated cell counts were estimated from reference gene primer amplification. Clones were sequenced by immunoSEQ multiplex PCR, and TCRdb holds only the in-frame ones, with some missing. Clone size and the V and J calls come from that table; the DNA yielded D and trimming. Of a few hundred thousand clones in the sample, approximately 82% are singletons; the top ten hold about 3.4%. The germline V gene has CDR1 LNHDA and CDR2 SQIVND (reference sequence). This CDR3 region has 15 residues. V shed 7 bases and J shed 4 bases, with 19 bases lying between them.

The sample comprised peripheral blood. This TCR came from a woman under 30 with acute or convalescent COVID-19. The chain has TRBV19 and TRBJ1-2; D is perhaps TRBD1 (6 bases). CDR3 in amino acids: CASTENRQATYGYTF. The CDR3 DNA reads TGTGCCAGTACGGAGAATAGACAGGCCACCTATGGCTACACCTTC.